These 15 T cell receptor beta chains were all obtained from the same sample, sequenced in a study of control samples from healthy donors and cancer patients. The data were produced by immunoSEQ multiplex PCR, yet TCRdb's version contains in-frame clones alone and is incomplete. The sample holds around 76,000 clones, 89% seen once. The sequencing sample was made of PBMCs. Receptors originate from a woman between 50 and 59 years old with colorectal cancer.

This clone has just a few counts. The V and J genes are TRBV15 and TRBJ2-2; unclear D gene. The germline V and J ends were trimmed by 2 bases and 6 bases, with 7 bases remaining between them. CDR1 is LNHNV and CDR2 is YYDKDF in the germline V gene (reference sequence). This CDR3 has 13 amino acids. The CDR3 is CATSRSEPGELFF. CDR3 nucleotide sequence: TGTGCCACCAGCAGATCCGAGCCCGGGGAGCTGTTTTTT.

The genes are TRBV4-3 and TRBJ1-2, with no clear D. The germline V gene has CDR1 LGHNA and CDR2 YSLEER. The CDR3 extends over 13 amino acids. V lost 2 bases and J 8 bases, leaving 12 bases between the germline ends. The CDR3, as DNA: TGCGCCAGCAGCCAAAACTGGTTCCTAGGCTACACCTTC. Translated, it gives CASSQNWFLGYTF.

This chain joins TRBV12-5 and TRBJ2-3; 9 bases fit TRBD1. Germline V gene data show CDR1 as LGHNT and CDR2 as FRNRAP. This CDR3 is 14 amino acids long. J lost 6 bases, V lost 6 bases, and 7 bases had no gene match. The CDR3 sequence is CASGPGTGIDTQYF. In DNA form, the CDR3 reads TGTGCTAGTGGACCAGGGACAGGGATCGATACGCAGTATTTT.

Only one count was recorded for this clone. The chain links TRBV10-3 to TRBJ2-7; D call uncertain. Deletions cut 4 bases from V and 0 bases from J, with 7 bases between. The length of the CDR3 is 13 residues. Germline-derived CDR1 and CDR2 are ENHRY and SYGVKD. The CDR3 nucleotides read TGTGCCATCAGTGGTACGGACTCCTACGAGCAGTACGTC. This translates into CAISGTDSYEQYV.

The gene calls are TRBV5-1 and TRBJ1-2; TRBD1 matches at 10 bases. Germline V CDR1 and CDR2: SGHRS, YFSETQ. V was clipped by 4 bases and J by 4 bases; unmatched bases: 7. This CDR3 comprises 15 residues. CDR3 sequence (DNA): TGCGCCAGCAGCCCCGGGACAGGGGATATCTATGGCTACACCTTC. This translates into CASSPGTGDIYGYTF.

This rearrangement joins TRBV28 to TRBJ1-1; tentatively, D is TRBD1 (6 bases). Germline CDR1 is MDHEN and CDR2 is SYDVKM. The CDR3 length is 15 residues. V lost 0 bases and J lost 3, with 11 bases in between. CDR3 residues: CASSLWGAGDTEAFF. The CDR3 nucleotides are TGTGCCAGCAGTTTATGGGGGGCAGGCGACACTGAAGCTTTCTTT.

This rearrangement joins TRBV19 to TRBJ1-2; no definite D call. The CDR3 consists of 11 residues. V lost 4 bases and J lost 4, with 4 bases in between. CDR1 and CDR2 (germline): LNHDA, SQIVND (reference sequence). CDR3 sequence (DNA): TGTGCCAGTAGTACCTTCTATGGCTACACCTTC. The encoded protein is CASSTFYGYTF.

The genes are TRBV6-5 and TRBJ1-5; D not resolved. The CDR3 covers 13 residues. Germline CDR1 is MNHEY and CDR2 is SVGAGI. The V and J ends lost 2 bases and 4 bases respectively, with 6 bases between them. The CDR3 spells CASSYDLNQPQHF. DNA of the CDR3: TGTGCCAGCAGTTACGACTTAAATCAGCCCCAGCATTTT.

The rearrangement links TRBV4-3 to TRBJ2-2; perhaps TRBD1 as D (6 bases). The CDR3 loop spans 16 amino acids. The V end lost 0 bases, the J end lost 1 base, and 9 bases lay between the germline ends. Germline values: CDR1 LGHNA, CDR2 YSLEER. The CDR3 nucleotides read TGCGCCAGCAGCCAAGATGGGGGCGTGAACACCGGGGAGCTGTTTTTT. Translating it yields CASSQDGGVNTGELFF.

The chain has TRBV6-6 and TRBJ1-1, with D unclear. Germline V gene sequence: CDR1 MNHNY, CDR2 SVGAGI (reference sequence). CDR3 length equals 16 residues. V was trimmed by 2 bases and J by 1 base, leaving 14 bases between them. CDR3 sequence: CASSYSPRVGNTEAFF. DNA of the CDR3: TGTGCCAGCAGTTACAGCCCCCGGGTAGGGAACACTGAAGCTTTCTTT.

The J gene is TRBJ2-1, the V gene TRBV5-1, with D unclear. This CDR3 is built from 15 residues. V gave up 4 bases and J gave up 0 bases, with 11 bases separating them. Looked up from germline, CDR1 is SGHRS and CDR2 is YFSETQ. CDR3 region: CASSPRTGSYNEQFF. CDR3 nucleotide sequence: TGCGCCAGCAGCCCACGGACGGGCTCCTACAATGAGCAGTTCTTC.

The chain uses TRBV7-8 and TRBJ1-6; D perhaps matches TRBD1 (6 bases). The germline gives CDR1 SGHVS, CDR2 FQNEAQ. V lost 0 bases and J 8 bases, leaving 11 bases between the germline ends. CDR3 length: 15 residues. The CDR3 protein is CASSLALPGDSPLHF. CDR3 sequence (DNA): TGTGCCAGCAGCTTAGCGTTGCCAGGGGATTCACCCCTCCACTTT.

The chain couples TRBV9 to TRBJ1-2; D gene ambiguous. The CDR3 covers 12 residues. Germline CDR1 SGDLS, CDR2 YYNGEE. V dropped 4 bases and J dropped 7 bases, with 11 bases sitting between them. The CDR3 DNA follows: TGTGCCAGCAGCTGGGGTACCGGTGGCTACACCTTC. This encodes CASSWGTGGYTF.

The chain links TRBV19 to TRBJ2-5, with 13 bases identical to TRBD2. V dropped 6 bases and J dropped 1; count of bases not matched to a gene: 2. Germline CDR1 reads LNHDA; CDR2 reads SQIVND (reference sequence). The CDR3 has 15 residues. For the CDR3, the DNA is TGTGCCAGTAGGACTAGCGGGGGGACCCAAGAGACCCAGTACTTC. Amino acids: CASRTSGGTQETQYF.

This rearrangement joins TRBV6-5 to TRBJ2-3; no clear D. V was cut by 5 bases and J by 0 bases, with 9 bases left in between. The CDR3 covers 14 residues. CDR1 is MNHEY and CDR2 is SVGAGI in the germline V gene. The DNA of the CDR3 is TGTGCCAGCAGTAGGACCCATAGCACAGATACGCAGTATTTT. This translates into CASSRTHSTDTQYF.